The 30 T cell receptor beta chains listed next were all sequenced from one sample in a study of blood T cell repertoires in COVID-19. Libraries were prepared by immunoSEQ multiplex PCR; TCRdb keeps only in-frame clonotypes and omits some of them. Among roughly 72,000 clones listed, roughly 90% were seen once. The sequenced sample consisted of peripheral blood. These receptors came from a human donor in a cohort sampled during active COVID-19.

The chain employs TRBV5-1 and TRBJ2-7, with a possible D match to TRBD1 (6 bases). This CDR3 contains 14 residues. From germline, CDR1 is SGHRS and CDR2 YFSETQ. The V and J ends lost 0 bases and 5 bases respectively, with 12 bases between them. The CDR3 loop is CASSLVPGVDEQYF. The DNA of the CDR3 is TGCGCCAGCAGCTTGGTTCCAGGGGTGGACGAGCAGTACTTC.

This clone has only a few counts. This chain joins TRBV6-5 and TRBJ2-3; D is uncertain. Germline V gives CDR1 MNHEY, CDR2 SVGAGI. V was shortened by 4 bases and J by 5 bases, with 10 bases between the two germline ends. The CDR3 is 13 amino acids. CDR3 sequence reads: CASSSRVEDTQYF. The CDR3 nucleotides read TGTGCCAGCAGTTCCCGAGTCGAAGATACGCAGTATTTT.

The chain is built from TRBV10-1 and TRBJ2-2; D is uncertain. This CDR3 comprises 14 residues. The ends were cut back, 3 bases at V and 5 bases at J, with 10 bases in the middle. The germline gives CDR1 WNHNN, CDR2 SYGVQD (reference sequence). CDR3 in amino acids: CASSDKTETGELFF. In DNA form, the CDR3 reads TGCGCCAGCAGTGACAAAACGGAGACCGGGGAGCTGTTTTTT.

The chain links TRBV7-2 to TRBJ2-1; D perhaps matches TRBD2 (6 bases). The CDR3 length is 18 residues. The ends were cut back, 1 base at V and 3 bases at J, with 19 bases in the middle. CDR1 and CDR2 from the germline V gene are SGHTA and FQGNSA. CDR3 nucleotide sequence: TGTGCCAGCAGCTTAGGTCTACAGGCCCCCGGGGGCTACAATGAGCAGTTCTTC. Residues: CASSLGLQAPGGYNEQFF.

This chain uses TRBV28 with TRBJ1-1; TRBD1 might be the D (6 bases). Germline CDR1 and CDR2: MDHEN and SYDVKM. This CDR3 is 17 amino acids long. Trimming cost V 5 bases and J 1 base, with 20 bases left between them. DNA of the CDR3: TGTGCCAGCAGTCTTAGGCGACCGGGACACCCGAACACTGAAGCTTTCTTT. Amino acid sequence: CASSLRRPGHPNTEAFF.

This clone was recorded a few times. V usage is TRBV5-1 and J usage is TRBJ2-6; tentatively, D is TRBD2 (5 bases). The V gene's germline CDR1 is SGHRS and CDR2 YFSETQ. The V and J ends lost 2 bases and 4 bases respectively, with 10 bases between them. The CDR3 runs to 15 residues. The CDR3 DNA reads TGCGCCAGCAGCTTTGAGGGTGGAGGGGCCAACGTCCTGACTTTC. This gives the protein CASSFEGGGANVLTF.

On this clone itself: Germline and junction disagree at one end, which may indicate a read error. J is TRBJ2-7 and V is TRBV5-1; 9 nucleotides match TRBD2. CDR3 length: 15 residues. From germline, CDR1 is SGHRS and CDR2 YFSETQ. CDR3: CARSLGAGGASEQYF. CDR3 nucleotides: TGCGCCCGCAGCTTGGGGGCGGGGGGGGCGTCAGAGCAGTACTTC.

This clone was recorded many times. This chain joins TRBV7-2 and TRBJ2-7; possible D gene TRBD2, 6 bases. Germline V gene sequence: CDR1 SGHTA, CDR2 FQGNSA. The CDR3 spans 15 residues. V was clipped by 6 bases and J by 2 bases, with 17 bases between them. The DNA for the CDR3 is TGTGCCAGCAGGGTATCCGGGACTTTTCCCTACGAGCAGTACTTC. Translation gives CASRVSGTFPYEQYF. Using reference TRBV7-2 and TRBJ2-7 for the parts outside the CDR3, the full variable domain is GAGVSQSPSNKVTEKGKDVELRCDPISGHTALYWYRQSLGQGLEFLIYFQGNSAPDKSGLPSDRFSAERTGGSVSTLTIQRTQQEDSAVYLCASRVSGTFPYEQYFGPGTRLTVT.

CDR3 in amino acids: CASSLSQTSGVYNEQFF. The DNA for the CDR3 is TGTGCCAGCAGCTTATCCCAGACTAGCGGGGTATACAATGAGCAGTTCTTC. V usage is TRBV7-6 and J usage is TRBJ2-1; 11 nucleotides match TRBD2. V lost 2 bases to trimming and J lost 4 bases; unmatched junction nucleotides: 7. CDR3 size: 17 residues. Germline CDR1 reads SGHVS; CDR2 reads FNYEAQ.

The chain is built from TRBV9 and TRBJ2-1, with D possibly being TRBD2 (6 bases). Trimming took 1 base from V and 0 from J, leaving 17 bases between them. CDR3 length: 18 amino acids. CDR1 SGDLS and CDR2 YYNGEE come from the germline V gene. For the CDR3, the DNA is TGTGCCAGCAGCGTAAACGAGCGGGCCCAGAGCTCCTACAATGAGCAGTTCTTC. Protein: CASSVNERAQSSYNEQFF.

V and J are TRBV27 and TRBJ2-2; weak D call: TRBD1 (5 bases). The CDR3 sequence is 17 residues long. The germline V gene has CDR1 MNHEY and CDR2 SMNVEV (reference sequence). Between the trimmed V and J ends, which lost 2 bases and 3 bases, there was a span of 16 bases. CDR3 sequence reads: CASSLGAAVIHTGELFF. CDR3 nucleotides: TGTGCCAGCAGTTTAGGGGCGGCGGTCATACACACCGGGGAGCTGTTTTTT.

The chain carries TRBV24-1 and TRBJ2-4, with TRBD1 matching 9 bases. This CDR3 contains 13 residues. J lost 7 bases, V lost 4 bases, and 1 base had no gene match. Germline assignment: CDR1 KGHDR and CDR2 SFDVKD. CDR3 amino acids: CATSDGTGNIQYF. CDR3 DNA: TGTGCCACCAGTGACGGGACAGGGAACATTCAGTACTTC.

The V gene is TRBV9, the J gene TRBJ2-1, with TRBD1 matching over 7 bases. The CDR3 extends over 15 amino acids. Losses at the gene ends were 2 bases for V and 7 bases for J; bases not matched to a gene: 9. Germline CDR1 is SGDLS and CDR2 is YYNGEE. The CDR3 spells CASSVRGGTGNEQFF. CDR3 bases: TGTGCCAGCAGCGTGAGAGGGGGCACGGGAAATGAGCAGTTCTTC.

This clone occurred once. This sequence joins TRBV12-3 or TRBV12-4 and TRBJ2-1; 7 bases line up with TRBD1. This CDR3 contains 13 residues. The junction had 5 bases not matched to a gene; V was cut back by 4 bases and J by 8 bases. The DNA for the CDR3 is TGTGCCAGCAGTTCCTCCCAGGGGGATGAGCAGTTCTTC. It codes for CASSSSQGDEQFF.

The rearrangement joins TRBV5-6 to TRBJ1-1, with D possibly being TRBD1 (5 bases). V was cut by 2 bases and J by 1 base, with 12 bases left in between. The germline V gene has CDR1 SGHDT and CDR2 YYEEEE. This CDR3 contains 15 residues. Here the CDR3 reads CASSFQGLGNTEAFF. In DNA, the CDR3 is TGTGCCAGCAGCTTTCAGGGTTTGGGGAACACTGAAGCTTTCTTT.

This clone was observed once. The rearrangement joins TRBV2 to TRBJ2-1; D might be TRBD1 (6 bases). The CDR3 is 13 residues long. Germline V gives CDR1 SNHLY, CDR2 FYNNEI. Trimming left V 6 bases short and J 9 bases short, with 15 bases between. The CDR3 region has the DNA TGTGCCAGCAGACCACAGGGAAAAATTGAGCAGTTCTTC. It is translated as CASRPQGKIEQFF.

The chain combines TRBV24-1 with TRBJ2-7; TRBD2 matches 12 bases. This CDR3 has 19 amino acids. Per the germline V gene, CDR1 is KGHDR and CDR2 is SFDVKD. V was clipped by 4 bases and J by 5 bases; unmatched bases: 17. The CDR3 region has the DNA TGTGCCACCAGTGAAGAGACATCCCCTCTGACTAGCGGGAGTCACGAGCAGTACTTC. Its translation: CATSEETSPLTSGSHEQYF.

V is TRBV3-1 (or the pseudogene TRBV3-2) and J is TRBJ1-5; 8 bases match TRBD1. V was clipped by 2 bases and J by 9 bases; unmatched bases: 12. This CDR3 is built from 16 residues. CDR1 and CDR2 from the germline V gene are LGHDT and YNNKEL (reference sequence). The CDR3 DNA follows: TGTGCCAGCAGCCAAACCTGGACAGGGCCGCAATGGCCCCAGCATTTT. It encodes CASSQTWTGPQWPQHF.

For the CDR3, the DNA is TGTGCCAGCAGTTACGCCGACAGGGGGAGGGAGACCCAGTACTTC. Encoded protein: CASSYADRGRETQYF. This chain links TRBV6-2 or TRBV6-3 with TRBJ2-5, with 9 bases fitting TRBD1. The CDR3 totals 15 residues. CDR1 is MNHEY and CDR2 is SVGEGT in the germline V gene. The V gene end was trimmed by 2 bases and the J gene end by 5 bases; junction bases not matched to a gene: 6.

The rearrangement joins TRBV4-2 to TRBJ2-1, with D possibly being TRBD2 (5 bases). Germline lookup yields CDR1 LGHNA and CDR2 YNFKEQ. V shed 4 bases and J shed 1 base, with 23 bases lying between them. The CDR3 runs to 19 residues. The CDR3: CASSRSETFGDGSYNEQFF. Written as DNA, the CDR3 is TGTGCCAGCAGCCGATCGGAGACTTTCGGGGATGGATCCTACAATGAGCAGTTCTTC.

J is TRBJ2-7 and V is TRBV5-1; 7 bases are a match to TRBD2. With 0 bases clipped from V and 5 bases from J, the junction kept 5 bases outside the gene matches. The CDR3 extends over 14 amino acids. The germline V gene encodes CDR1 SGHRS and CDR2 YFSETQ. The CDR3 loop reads CASSLEAGYDEQYF. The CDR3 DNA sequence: TGCGCCAGCAGCTTGGAAGCGGGATACGACGAGCAGTACTTC.

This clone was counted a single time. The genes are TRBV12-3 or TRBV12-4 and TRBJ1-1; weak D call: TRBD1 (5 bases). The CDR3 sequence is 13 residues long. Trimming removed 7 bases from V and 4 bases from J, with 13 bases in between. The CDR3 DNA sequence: TGTGCCAGCACCTCTTCCGGGGGCACTGAAGCTTTCTTT. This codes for CASTSSGGTEAFF.

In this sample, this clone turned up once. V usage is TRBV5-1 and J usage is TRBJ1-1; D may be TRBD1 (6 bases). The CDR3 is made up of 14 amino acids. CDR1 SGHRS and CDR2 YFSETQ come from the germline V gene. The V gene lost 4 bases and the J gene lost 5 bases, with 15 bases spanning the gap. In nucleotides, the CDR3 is TGCGCCAGCAGCCCCGGGGAGGGGGGAACTGAAGCTTTCTTT. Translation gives CASSPGEGGTEAFF.

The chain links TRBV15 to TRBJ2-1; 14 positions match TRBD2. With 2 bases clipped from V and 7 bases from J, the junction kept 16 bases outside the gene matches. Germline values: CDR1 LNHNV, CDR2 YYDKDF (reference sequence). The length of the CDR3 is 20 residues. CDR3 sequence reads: CATSRRNSAGLAGAGNEQFF. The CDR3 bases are TGTGCCACCAGCAGAAGAAATAGCGCGGGACTAGCGGGAGCGGGGAATGAGCAGTTCTTC.

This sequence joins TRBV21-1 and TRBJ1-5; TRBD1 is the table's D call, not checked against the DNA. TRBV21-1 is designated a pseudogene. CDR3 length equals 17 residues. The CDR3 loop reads CASSSRDRGSCNQPQHF. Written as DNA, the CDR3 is TGTGCCAGCAGCAGCCGGGACAGGGGTTCATGCAATCAGCCCCAGCATTTT.

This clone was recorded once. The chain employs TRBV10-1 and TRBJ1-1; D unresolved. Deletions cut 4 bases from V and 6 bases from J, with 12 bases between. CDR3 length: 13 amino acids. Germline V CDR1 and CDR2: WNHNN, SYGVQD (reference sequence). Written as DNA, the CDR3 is TGCGCCAGCAGTGGAGGAGGTTGGGCTGAAGCTTTCTTT. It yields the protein CASSGGGWAEAFF.

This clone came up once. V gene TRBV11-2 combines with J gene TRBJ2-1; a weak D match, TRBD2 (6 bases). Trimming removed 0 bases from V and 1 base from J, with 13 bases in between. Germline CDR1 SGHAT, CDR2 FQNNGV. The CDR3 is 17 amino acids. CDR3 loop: CASSLDVGGESYNEQFF. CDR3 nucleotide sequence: TGTGCCAGCAGCTTAGATGTCGGAGGGGAGTCCTACAATGAGCAGTTCTTC.

The CDR3 is CASSSLKGVTEAFF. CDR3 DNA sequence: TGTGCCAGCAGCTCCCTTAAGGGGGTTACTGAAGCTTTCTTT. The chain links TRBV16 to TRBJ1-1, with D perhaps matching TRBD1 (6 bases). The V and J ends lost 5 bases and 5 bases respectively, with 15 bases between them. The CDR3 contains 14 residues. Looked up from germline, CDR1 is KGHSY and CDR2 is FQNENV.

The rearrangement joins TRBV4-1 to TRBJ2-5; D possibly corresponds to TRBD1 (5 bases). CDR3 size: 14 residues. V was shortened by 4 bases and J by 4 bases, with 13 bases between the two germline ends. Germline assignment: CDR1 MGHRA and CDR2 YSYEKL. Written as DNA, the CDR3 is TGCGCCAGCAGCCGGACCAGGGTGGGAGAGACCCAGTACTTC. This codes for CASSRTRVGETQYF.

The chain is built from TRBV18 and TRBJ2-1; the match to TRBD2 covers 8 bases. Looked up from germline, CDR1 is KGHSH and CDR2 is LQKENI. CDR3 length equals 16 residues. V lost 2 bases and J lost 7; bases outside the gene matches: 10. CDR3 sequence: CASSPSRAGGQNEQFF. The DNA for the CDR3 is TGTGCCAGCTCACCATCACGGGCGGGGGGCCAGAATGAGCAGTTCTTC.